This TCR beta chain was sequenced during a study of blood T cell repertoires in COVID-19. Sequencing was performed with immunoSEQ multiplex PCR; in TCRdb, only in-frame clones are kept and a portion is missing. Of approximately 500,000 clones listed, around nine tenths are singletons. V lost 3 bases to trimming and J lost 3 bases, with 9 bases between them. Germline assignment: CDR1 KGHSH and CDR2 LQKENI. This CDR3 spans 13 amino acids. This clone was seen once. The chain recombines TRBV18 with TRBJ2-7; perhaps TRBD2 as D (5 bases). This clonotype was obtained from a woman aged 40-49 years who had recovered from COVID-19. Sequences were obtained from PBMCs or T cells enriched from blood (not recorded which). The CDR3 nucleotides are TGTGCCAGCTCACCGAAACGGGACTACGAGCAGTACTTC. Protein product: CASSPKRDYEQYF.